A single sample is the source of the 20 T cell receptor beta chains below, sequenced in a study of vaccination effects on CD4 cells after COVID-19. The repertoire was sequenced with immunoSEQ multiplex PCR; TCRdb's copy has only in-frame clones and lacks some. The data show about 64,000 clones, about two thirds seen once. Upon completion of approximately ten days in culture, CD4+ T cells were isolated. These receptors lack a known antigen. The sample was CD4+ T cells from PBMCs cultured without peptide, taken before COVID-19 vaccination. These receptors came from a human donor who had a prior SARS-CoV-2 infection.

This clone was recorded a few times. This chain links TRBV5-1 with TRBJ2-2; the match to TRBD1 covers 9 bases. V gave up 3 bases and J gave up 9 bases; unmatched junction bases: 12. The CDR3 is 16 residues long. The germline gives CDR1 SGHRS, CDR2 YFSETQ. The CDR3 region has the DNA TGCGCCAGCAGCTGGGGGACAGGGTACCTCCCAAGGGAGCTGTTTTTT. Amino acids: CASSWGTGYLPRELFF. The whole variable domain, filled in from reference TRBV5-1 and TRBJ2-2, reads KAGVTQTPRYLIKTRGQQVTLSCSPISGHRSVSWYQQTPGQGLQFLFEYFSETQRNKGNFPGRFSGRQFSNSRSEMNVSTLELGDSALYLCASSWGTGYLPRELFFGEGSRLTVL.

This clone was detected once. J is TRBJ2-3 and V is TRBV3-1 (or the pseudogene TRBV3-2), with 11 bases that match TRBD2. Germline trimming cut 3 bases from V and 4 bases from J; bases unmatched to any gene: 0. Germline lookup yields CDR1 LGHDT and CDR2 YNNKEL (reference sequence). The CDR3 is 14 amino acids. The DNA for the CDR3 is TGTGCCAGCAGCCATAGCGGGAGGGCAGATACGCAGTATTTT. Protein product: CASSHSGRADTQYF.

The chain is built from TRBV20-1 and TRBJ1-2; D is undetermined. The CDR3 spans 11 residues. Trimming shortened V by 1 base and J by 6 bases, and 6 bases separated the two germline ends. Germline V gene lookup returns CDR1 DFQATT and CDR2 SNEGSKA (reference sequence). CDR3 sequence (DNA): TGCAGTGCTAGAGCTTGGGATGGCTACACCTTC. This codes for CSARAWDGYTF.

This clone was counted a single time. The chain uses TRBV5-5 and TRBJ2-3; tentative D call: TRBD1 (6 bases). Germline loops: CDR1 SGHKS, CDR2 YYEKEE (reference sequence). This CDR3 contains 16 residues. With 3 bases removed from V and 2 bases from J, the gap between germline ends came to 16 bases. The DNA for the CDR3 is TGTGCCAGCAGCTCCCCCCAGGGGTTAAACACAGATACGCAGTATTTT. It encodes CASSSPQGLNTDTQYF.

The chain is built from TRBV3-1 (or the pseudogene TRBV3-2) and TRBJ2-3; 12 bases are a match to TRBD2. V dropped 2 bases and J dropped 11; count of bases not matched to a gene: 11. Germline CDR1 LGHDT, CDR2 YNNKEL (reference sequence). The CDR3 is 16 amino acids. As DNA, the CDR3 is TGTGCCAGCAGCCAATTCCTAGCGGGAGGGCCGATGGGGCAGTATTTT. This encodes CASSQFLAGGPMGQYF.

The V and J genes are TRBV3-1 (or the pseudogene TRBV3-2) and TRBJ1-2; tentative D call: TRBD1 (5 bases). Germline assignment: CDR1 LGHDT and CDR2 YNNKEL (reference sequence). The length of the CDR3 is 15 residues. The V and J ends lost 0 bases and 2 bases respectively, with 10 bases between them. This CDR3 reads CASSQDGAENYGYTF. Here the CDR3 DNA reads TGTGCCAGCAGCCAAGATGGGGCAGAAAACTATGGCTACACCTTC.

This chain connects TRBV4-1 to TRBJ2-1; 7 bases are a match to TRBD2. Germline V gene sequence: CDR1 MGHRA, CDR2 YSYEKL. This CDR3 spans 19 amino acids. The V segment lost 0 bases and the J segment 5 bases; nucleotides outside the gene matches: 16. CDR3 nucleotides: TGCGCCAGCAGCCAAGAAGCTCCCCCGAGGCTAGCGGAAAACAATGAGCAGTTCTTC. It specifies CASSQEAPPRLAENNEQFF.

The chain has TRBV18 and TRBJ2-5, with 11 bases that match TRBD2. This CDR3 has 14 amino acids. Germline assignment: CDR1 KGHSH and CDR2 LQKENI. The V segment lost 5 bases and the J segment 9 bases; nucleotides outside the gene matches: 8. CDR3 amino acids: CASSLTSGEEPQYF. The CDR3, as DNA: TGTGCCAGCTCATTGACTAGCGGGGAGGAGCCCCAGTACTTC.

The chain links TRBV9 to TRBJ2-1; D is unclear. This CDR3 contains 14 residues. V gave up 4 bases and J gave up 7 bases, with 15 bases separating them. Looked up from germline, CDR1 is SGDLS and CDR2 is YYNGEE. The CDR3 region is CASSHTSRPNEQFF. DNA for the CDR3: TGTGCCAGCAGCCATACCTCCAGGCCGAATGAGCAGTTCTTC.

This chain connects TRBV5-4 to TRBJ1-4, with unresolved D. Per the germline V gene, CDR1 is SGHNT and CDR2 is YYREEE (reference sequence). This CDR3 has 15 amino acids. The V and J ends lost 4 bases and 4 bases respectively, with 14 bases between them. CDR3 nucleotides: TGTGCCAGCAGCGCTAGGAGTCGGGGTAATGAAAAACTGTTTTTT. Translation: CASSARSRGNEKLFF.

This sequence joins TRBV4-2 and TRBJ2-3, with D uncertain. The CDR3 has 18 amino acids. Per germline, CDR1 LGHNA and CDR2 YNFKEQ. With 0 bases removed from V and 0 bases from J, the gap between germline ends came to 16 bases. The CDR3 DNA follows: TGTGCCAGCAGCCAAGATCTACGGGCGGCGAGAAGCACAGATACGCAGTATTTT. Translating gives CASSQDLRAARSTDTQYF.

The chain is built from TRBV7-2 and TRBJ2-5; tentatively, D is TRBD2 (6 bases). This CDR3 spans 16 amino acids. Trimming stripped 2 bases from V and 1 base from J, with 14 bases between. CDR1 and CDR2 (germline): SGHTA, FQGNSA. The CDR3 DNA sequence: TGTGCCAGCAGCTTATCCACGGCGGGGATCCAAGAGACCCAGTACTTC. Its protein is CASSLSTAGIQETQYF.

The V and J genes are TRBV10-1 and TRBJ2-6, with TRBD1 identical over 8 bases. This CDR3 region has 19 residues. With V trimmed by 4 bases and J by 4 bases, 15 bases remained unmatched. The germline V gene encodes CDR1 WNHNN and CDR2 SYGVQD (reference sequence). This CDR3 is CASSVGRGQGYDGANVLTF. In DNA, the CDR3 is TGCGCCAGCAGTGTAGGTCGAGGACAGGGATACGACGGGGCCAACGTCCTGACTTTC.

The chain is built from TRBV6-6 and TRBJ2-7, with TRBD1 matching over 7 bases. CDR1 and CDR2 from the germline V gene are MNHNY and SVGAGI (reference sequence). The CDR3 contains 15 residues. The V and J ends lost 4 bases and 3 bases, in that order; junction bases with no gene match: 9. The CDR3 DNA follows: TGTGCCAGCAGTTCCCCCCCGACAGGGTACTACGAGCAGTACTTC. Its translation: CASSSPPTGYYEQYF.

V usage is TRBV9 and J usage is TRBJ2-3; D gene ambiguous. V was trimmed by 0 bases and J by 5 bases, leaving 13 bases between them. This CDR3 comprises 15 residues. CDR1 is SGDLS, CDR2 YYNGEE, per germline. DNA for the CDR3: TGTGCCAGCAGCGTAGCCCCCGTCCGAGGAGATACGCAGTATTTT. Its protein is CASSVAPVRGDTQYF.

CDR3 DNA: TGTGCCAGCAGTGCGACGTCAGGGGTTGATACGCAGTATTTT. It is translated as CASSATSGVDTQYF. The V call is TRBV2, the J call TRBJ2-3; TRBD1 might be the D (6 bases). Per the germline V gene, CDR1 is SNHLY and CDR2 is FYNNEI. V lost 4 bases and J lost 6, with 14 bases in between. The CDR3 is 14 residues long.

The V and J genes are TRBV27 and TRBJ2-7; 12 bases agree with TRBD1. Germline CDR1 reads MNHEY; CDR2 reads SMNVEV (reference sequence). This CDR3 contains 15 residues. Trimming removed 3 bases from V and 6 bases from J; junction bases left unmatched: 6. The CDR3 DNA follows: TGTGCCAGCAGTTTCAGGGACAGGGGGCGGGCCGAGCAGTACTTC. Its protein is CASSFRDRGRAEQYF.

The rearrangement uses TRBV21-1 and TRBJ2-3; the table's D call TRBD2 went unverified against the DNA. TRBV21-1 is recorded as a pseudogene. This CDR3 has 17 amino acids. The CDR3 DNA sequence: TGTGCCAGCAGCAAAGCGCTCTGGGGGGAAGTAGCAGATACGCAGTATTTT. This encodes CASSKALWGEVADTQYF.

As DNA, the CDR3 is TGCAGCGTTGAACCAGACTACAATGAGCAGTTCTTC. This encodes CSVEPDYNEQFF. The J gene is TRBJ2-1, the V gene TRBV29-1, with unresolved D. CDR3 length: 12 amino acids. The germline CDR1 and CDR2 sequences are SQVTM and ANQGSEA. Trimming took off 2 bases at V and 3 bases at J, with 5 bases between the two ends.

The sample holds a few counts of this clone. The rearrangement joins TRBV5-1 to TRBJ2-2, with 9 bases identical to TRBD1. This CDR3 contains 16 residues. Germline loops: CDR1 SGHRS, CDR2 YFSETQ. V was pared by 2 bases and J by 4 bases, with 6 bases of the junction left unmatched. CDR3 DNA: TGCGCCAGCAGCTTCCAACAGGGGGCGAGCACCGGGGAGCTGTTTTTT. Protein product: CASSFQQGASTGELFF.